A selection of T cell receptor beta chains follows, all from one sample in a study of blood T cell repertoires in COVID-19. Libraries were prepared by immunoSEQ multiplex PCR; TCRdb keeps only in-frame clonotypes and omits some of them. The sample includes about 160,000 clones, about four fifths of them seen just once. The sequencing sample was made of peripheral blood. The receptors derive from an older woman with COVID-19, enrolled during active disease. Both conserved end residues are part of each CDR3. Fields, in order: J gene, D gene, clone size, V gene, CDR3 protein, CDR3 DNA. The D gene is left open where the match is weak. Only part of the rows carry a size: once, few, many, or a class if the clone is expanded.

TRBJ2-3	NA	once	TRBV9	CASSVVARSPDTQYF	TGTGCCAGCAGCGTAGTGGCTAGGTCTCCAGATACGCAGTATTTT
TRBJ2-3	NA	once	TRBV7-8	CASSAQQITRFTDTQYF	TGTGCCAGCAGCGCACAACAGATAACACGCTTCACAGATACGCAGTATTTT
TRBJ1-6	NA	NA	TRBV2	CATRVAYNSPLHF	TGTGCCACCAGGGTAGCCTATAATTCACCCCTCCACTTT
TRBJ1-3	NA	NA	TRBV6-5	CASMAYSGNTIYF	TGTGCCAGCATGGCTTACTCTGGAAACACCATATATTTT
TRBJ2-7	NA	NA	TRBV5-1	CASSPPGQIYEQYF	TGCGCCAGCAGCCCTCCCGGACAGATCTACGAGCAGTACTTC
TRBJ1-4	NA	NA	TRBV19	CASSVNFGAGEKLFF	TGTGCCAGTAGTGTAAATTTTGGGGCCGGTGAAAAACTGTTTTTT
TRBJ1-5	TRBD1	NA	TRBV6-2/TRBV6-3	CASSSKTGIVHQPQHF	TGTGCCAGCAGTTCGAAGACAGGGATCGTCCATCAGCCCCAGCATTTT
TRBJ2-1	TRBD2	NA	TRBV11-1	CASSSPGTSGHNEQFF	TGTGCCAGCAGTTCCCCCGGGACTAGCGGCCACAATGAGCAGTTCTTC
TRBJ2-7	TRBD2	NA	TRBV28	CASSTTTGLEKYEQYF	TGTGCCAGCAGTACCACTACGGGACTAGAGAAATACGAGCAGTACTTC
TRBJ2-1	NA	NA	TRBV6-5	CASSYSTVYNEQFF	TGTGCCAGCAGTTACTCGACAGTATACAATGAGCAGTTCTTC
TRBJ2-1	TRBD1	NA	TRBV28	CASKKVRDRGFF	TGTGCCAGCAAAAAGGTCCGGGACAGGGGGTTCTTC
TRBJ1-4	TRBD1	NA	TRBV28	CASSFGTDEKLFF	TGTGCCAGCAGTTTTGGGACAGATGAAAAACTGTTTTTT
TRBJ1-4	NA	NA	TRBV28	CATRLTKANEKLFF	TGTGCCACCCGTTTGACAAAAGCTAATGAAAAACTGTTTTTT
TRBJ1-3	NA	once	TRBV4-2	CASRPMGGAGNTIYF	TGTGCCAGCAGACCAATGGGGGGGGCGGGAAACACCATATATTTT
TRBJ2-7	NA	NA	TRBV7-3	CASSPTSGPNSYEQYF	TGTGCCAGCAGCCCAACCAGCGGACCCAACTCCTACGAGCAGTACTTC
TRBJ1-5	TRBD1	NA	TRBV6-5	CASSFGTGPQPQHF	TGTGCCAGCAGCTTTGGGACAGGGCCTCAGCCCCAGCATTTT
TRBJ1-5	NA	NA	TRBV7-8	CASNPSTGGEQPQHF	TGTGCCAGCAACCCCAGTACAGGAGGGGAGCAGCCCCAGCATTTT
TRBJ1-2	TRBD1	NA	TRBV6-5	CASSYQQGGYGYTF	TGTGCCAGCAGTTACCAACAGGGGGGCTATGGCTACACCTTC
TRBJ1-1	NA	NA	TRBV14	CASSQYRAFEAFF	TGTGCCAGCAGCCAATACAGGGCCTTTGAAGCTTTCTTT
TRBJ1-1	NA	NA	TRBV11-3	CASSLDTGSTEAFF	TGTGCCAGCAGCTTAGATACAGGGAGTACTGAAGCTTTCTTT
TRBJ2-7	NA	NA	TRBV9	CASSRDFRGEQYF	TGTGCCAGCAGCCGAGACTTTAGAGGCGAGCAGTACTTC
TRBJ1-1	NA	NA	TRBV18	CASSPGGTNTEAFF	TGTGCCAGCTCCCCCGGGGGTACGAACACTGAAGCTTTCTTT
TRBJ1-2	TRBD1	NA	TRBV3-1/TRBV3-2	CASSQMGGRQGIYGYTF	TGTGCCAGCAGCCAGATGGGGGGTCGACAGGGGATCTATGGCTACACCTTC
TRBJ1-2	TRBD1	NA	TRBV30	CAWGGTGGYTF	TGTGCCTGGGGGGGGACAGGGGGCTACACCTTC
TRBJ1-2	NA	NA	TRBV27	CASSPGARHGYTF	TGTGCCAGCAGTCCAGGGGCAAGGCATGGCTACACCTTC